The T cell receptor beta chain under discussion was sequenced for a study of cytomegalovirus exposure and HLA in healthy donors. The V and J ends lost 5 bases and 4 bases respectively, with 15 bases between them. Germline CDR1 and CDR2: MNHNS and SASEGT. This CDR3 region has 15 residues. Turning to this clone: Its antigen remains unidentified.

Study results and limitations: The number of N-insertions in an Asian-associated ancestry cluster was reportedly below the approximately 600-donor mean in a later analysis. Information on immune exposure was restricted to one variable (CMV serostatus).

The PCR ran on 60 Vbeta and 13 Jbeta primers. Produced via immunoSEQ multiplex PCR; TCRdb's table is partial and in-frame only. Of some 65,000 clones listed, roughly 60% are singletons. This chain joins TRBV6-1 and TRBJ1-3, with no clear D. This TCR derives from a man younger than 45 in good health and CMV-seronegative. The sample consisted of PBMCs. CDR3 sequence reads: CASSQNLWSGNTIYF. CDR3 DNA sequence: TGTGCCAGCAGTCAAAACCTCTGGAGCGGAAACACCATATATTTT.